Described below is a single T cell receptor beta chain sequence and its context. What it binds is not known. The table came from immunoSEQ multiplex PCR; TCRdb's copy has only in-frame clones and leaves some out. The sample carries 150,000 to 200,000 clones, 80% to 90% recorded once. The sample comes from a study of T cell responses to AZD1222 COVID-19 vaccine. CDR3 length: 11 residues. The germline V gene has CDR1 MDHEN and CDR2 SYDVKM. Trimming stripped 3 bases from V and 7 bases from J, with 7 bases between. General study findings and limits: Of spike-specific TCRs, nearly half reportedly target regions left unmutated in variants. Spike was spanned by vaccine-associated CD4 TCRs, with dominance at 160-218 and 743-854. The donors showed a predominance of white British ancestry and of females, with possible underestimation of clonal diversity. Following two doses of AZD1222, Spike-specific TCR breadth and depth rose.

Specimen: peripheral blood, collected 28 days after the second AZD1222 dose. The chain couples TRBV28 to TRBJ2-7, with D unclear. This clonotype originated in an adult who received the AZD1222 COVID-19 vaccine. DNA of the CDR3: TGTGCCAGCAGTTTGTTGGGGGAGCAGTACTTC. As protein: CASSLLGEQYF.